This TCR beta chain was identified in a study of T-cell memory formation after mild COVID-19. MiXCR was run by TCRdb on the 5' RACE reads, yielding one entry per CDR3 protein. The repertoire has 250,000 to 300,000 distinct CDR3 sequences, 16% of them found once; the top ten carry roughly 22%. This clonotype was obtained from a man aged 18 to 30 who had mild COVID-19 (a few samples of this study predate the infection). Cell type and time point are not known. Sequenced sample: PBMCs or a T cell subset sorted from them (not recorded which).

CDR3 coding DNA: TGTGCCAGCAGTTTTGGGCTAGAAAACATTCAGTACTTC. It specifies CASSFGLENIQYF. The rearrangement links TRBV28 to TRBJ2-4; D remains ambiguous. The V and J ends lost 3 bases and 5 bases respectively, with 8 bases between them. The CDR3 runs 13 residues. Germline lookup yields CDR1 MDHEN and CDR2 SYDVKM.